These 18 T cell receptor beta chains were sequenced from one sample in a study of T cell clonality in common variable immunodeficiency. Regarding the study as a whole: Reportedly, TCR beta sequences from common variable immunodeficiency showed fewer deletions and N-nucleotide insertions.

What these receptors recognize is not known. Using immunoSEQ multiplex PCR, the repertoire was profiled, and TCRdb retains in-frame clones only, with some absent. The sample gives tens of thousands of clones, none seen only once, and the top ten clones hold over 2%. What was sequenced was peripheral blood mononuclear cells. Receptor source: a human donor with common variable immunodeficiency.

This clone was counted ten times or more. From the germline J gene comes the end of the CDR3, since the read stops 3 residues before it. This chain connects TRBV7-8 to TRBJ2-1; TRBD1 aligns across 9 bases. The CDR3 has 16 amino acids. Germline V gives CDR1 SGHVS, CDR2 FQNEAQ. With V trimmed by 2 bases and J by 5 bases, 7 bases remained unmatched. Partial CDR3 DNA: TGTGCCAGCAGCTTACCTCGGACAGGGGTGAACAATGAG. It is translated as CASSLPRTGVNNE. The CDR3, in full, reads CASSLPRTGVNNEQFF. Full variable domain (rest looked up from reference TRBV7-8 and TRBJ2-1): GAGVSQSPRYKVAKRGQDVALRCDPISGHVSLFWYQQALGQGPEFLTYFQNEAQLDKSGLPSDRFFAERPEGSVSTLKIQRTQQEDSAVYLCASSLPRTGVNNEQFFGPGTRLTVL.

In this sample, this clone turned up many times. The read ends 3 residues early relative to the CDR3; the germline J gene fills the gap. V gene TRBV5-1 combines with J gene TRBJ2-5; 8 nucleotides align to TRBD1. The CDR3 totals 15 residues. The J segment lost 5 bases and the V segment lost 3 bases, leaving 9 bases of the junction unmatched. Germline V gene sequence: CDR1 SGHRS, CDR2 YFSETQ. The CDR3 protein is CASSSWTGSGETQYF. CDR3 DNA (partial): TGCGCCAGCAGCTCGTGGACAGGGAGCGGGGAGACC.

This clone was counted at least ten times. Read coverage stops 3 residues before the CDR3 terminus; the germline J gene supplies the remainder. This chain uses TRBV15 with TRBJ2-7; TRBD2 matches at 8 bases. The CDR3 runs to 13 residues. The germline gives CDR1 LNHNV, CDR2 YYDKDF (reference sequence). J was trimmed by 5 bases and V by 5 bases; bases with no gene match: 5. CDR3: CATSPRGGDEQYF. The CDR3 DNA, read in part, is TGTGCCACCAGCCCCCGGGGGGGGGACGAG.

This clone was recorded at least ten times. The observed sequence ends 3 residues before the CDR3 terminus, with the missing tail filled in from the germline J gene. The same CDR3 also results from other DNA sequences found in this sample. The chain couples TRBV4-1 to TRBJ2-5; 9 bases line up with TRBD1. Germline CDR1 MGHRA, CDR2 YSYEKL. The CDR3 sequence is 18 residues long. Unmatched junction bases numbered 12, after V lost 2 bases and J lost 2 bases. The sequenced CDR3 bases are TGCGCCAGCAGCCAATCCGCTCCCGGGACAGGGAATCAAGAGACC. Translating gives CASSQSAPGTGNQET. The entire CDR3 is CASSQSAPGTGNQETQYF.

This clone was detected ten times or more. The read terminates 3 residues before the CDR3 end, so the remaining end is supplied by the germline J gene. In the same sample, other DNA sequences code for this CDR3. This rearrangement joins TRBV7-9 to TRBJ2-7; no firm D call. The CDR3 runs to 11 residues. Germline values: CDR1 SEHNR, CDR2 FQNEAQ (reference sequence). Between the trimmed V and J ends, which lost 10 bases and 2 bases, there was a span of 9 bases. CDR3: CATGGTYEQYF. The CDR3 bases that were read are TGTGCCACCGGCGGAACCTACGAG.

This clone has ten or more counts. Coverage ceases 3 residues before the CDR3 finishes, and the germline J gene fills in the end. V and J are TRBV2 and TRBJ2-1, with TRBD1 identical over 8 bases. The CDR3 spans 16 residues. The J segment lost 2 bases and the V segment lost 2 bases, leaving 5 bases of the junction unmatched. Germline V gene data show CDR1 as SNHLY and CDR2 as FYNNEI. The CDR3 sequence is CASSEPSTGAYNEQFF. CDR3 bases read: TGTGCCAGCAGTGAACCCTCGACAGGGGCCTACAATGAG.

This clone is classed as medium-sized. One end of the junction fails to match germline, which may point to a read error. The read ends 3 residues early relative to the CDR3; the germline J gene fills the gap. The chain uses TRBV4-2 and TRBJ1-5; D call uncertain. CDR3 length: 16 amino acids. Germline V lookup: CDR1 LGHNA, CDR2 YNFKEQ. The DNA read from the CDR3 is TGCGCCAGCAGCCAAGAGGCTAACAGAAACAATCAGCCC. Protein product: CASSQEANRNNQP. The whole CDR3 protein reads CASSQEANRNNQPQHF.

This clone has at least ten counts. Sequencing ends 3 residues short of the CDR3 end; the germline J gene provides the rest. The chain links TRBV2 to TRBJ2-6; D not certain. This CDR3 region has 15 residues. CDR1 SNHLY and CDR2 FYNNEI come from the germline V gene. V was trimmed by 0 bases and J by 1 base, leaving 4 bases between them. The CDR3: CASSEAISGANVLTF. The part of the CDR3 DNA that was read is TGTGCCAGCAGTGAAGCTATTTCTGGGGCCAACGTC.

This clone was counted ten times or more. The read ends 3 residues early relative to the CDR3; the germline J gene fills the gap. The chain couples TRBV5-4 to TRBJ1-1; the match to TRBD1 covers 8 bases. Germline assignment: CDR1 SGHNT and CDR2 YYREEE (reference sequence). CDR3 length equals 15 residues. V was pared by 4 bases and J by 4 bases, with 9 bases of the junction left unmatched. CDR3 DNA (partial): TGTGCCAGCAGCCCGGGCAGGGGGCGCGGCACTGAA. Translating it yields CASSPGRGRGTE. The full CDR3 protein is CASSPGRGRGTEAFF. Complete variable domain (other parts from reference TRBV5-4 and TRBJ1-1): ETGVTQSPTHLIKTRGQQVTLRCSSQSGHNTVSWYQQALGQGPQFIFQYYREEENGRGNFPPRFSGLQFPNYSSELNVNALELDDSALYLCASSPGRGRGTEAFFGQGTRLTVV.

This clone was seen ten or more times. The DNA ends 3 residues before the CDR3 does, and the rest of the CDR3 is filled in from the germline J gene. The rearrangement links TRBV6-2 or TRBV6-3 to TRBJ2-1; D possibly corresponds to TRBD2 (7 bases). Trimming stripped 1 base from V and 9 bases from J, with 16 bases between. This CDR3 has 15 amino acids. Germline V gene data show CDR1 as MNHEY and CDR2 as SVGEGT. The covered CDR3 bases are TGTGCCAGCAGTTACTTGACGATGGGGGGGCGTGAG. As protein: CASSYLTMGGRE. The entire CDR3 protein reads CASSYLTMGGREQFF.

This clone was counted ten times or more. The CDR3 is cut off 3 residues early in the read; its end comes from the germline J gene. The chain employs TRBV20-1 and TRBJ1-2; 9 bases match TRBD1. The junction had 9 bases not matched to a gene; V was cut back by 6 bases and J by 7 bases. This CDR3 region has 13 residues. The germline gives CDR1 DFQATT, CDR2 SNEGSKA (reference sequence). The CDR3 here is CSAAGTGQGGYTF. The CDR3 bases that were read are TGCAGTGCGGCTGGGACAGGGCAGGGTGGC.

This clone was recorded at least ten times. The CDR3 end lies 3 residues beyond the end of the read and is filled in from the germline J gene. The chain employs TRBV5-1 and TRBJ2-3, with 14 bases aligning to TRBD2. From germline, CDR1 is SGHRS and CDR2 YFSETQ. This CDR3 has 19 residues. The V and J ends lost 0 bases and 0 bases, in that order; junction bases with no gene match: 6. The CDR3: CASSLGWTSGGFSTDTQYF. CDR3 DNA (partial): TGCGCCAGCAGCTTGGGCTGGACTAGCGGGGGGTTTAGCACAGATACG.

The sample holds many counts of this clone. The CDR3 goes on 3 residues after the read ends, and that part is filled in from the germline J gene. The chain recombines TRBV7-6 with TRBJ2-7; the match to TRBD1 covers 7 bases. There are 14 residues in the CDR3. The J segment lost 5 bases and the V segment lost 5 bases, leaving 9 bases of the junction unmatched. Germline values: CDR1 SGHVS, CDR2 FNYEAQ. The covered CDR3 bases are TGTGCCAGCAGCAAGAACAGGGGTTCCGACGAG. As protein: CASSKNRGSDE. The entire CDR3 reads CASSKNRGSDEQYF.

This clone came up many times. The read ends 3 residues early relative to the CDR3; the germline J gene fills the gap. The V call is TRBV9, the J call TRBJ2-2; D may be TRBD1 or TRBD2 (5 bases each). Germline CDR1 SGDLS, CDR2 YYNGEE. The CDR3 length is 15 residues. The V end was cut by 4 bases, the J end by 5 bases, with 15 bases between. The chain's CDR3 is CASSRGEGETGELFF. The sequenced CDR3 bases are TGTGCCAGCAGCAGAGGGGAAGGGGAGACCGGGGAG.

This clone was picked up many times. The read stops 3 residues short of the end of the CDR3; the missing end is completed from the germline J gene. The V and J genes are TRBV11-2 and TRBJ2-3; 7 bases agree with TRBD2. Trimming took 5 bases from V and 5 from J; bases not matched to a gene: 7. In germline, CDR1 is SGHAT, CDR2 FQNNGV. The CDR3 is 14 amino acids. The CDR3 region is CASSRTSSEDTQYF. The part of the CDR3 DNA that was read is TGTGCCAGCAGCCGGACTAGTAGCGAAGATACG.

This clone was counted ten times or more. The read ends 3 residues early relative to the CDR3; the germline J gene fills the gap. This chain uses TRBV7-2 with TRBJ1-1; D gene uncertain. The CDR3 extends over 15 amino acids. Trimming shortened V by 2 bases and J by 4 bases, and 14 bases separated the two germline ends. The germline V gene encodes CDR1 SGHTA and CDR2 FQGNSA. CDR3 amino acids: CASSLSVVRGTEAFF. CDR3 DNA, as far as it was read: TGTGCCAGCAGCTTATCTGTGGTCCGCGGCACTGAA.

Concerning this clone: The read finishes 3 residues shy of the CDR3 end, and the germline J gene is used to complete it. This sample also contains other DNA sequences that code for the same CDR3. V and J are TRBV6-1 and TRBJ1-4; TRBD1 agrees at 7 bases. Looked up from germline, CDR1 is MNHNS and CDR2 is SASEGT. This CDR3 comprises 19 residues. V lost 0 bases to trimming and J lost 8 bases; unmatched junction nucleotides: 18. CDR3 DNA, as far as it was read: TGTGCCAGCAGTGAAGCGCTAGGGGGCGCAGGGAGGGGAGGGGAAAAA. It encodes CASSEALGGAGRGGEK. The entire CDR3 is CASSEALGGAGRGGEKLFF.

In its sample, this clone is medium-sized. The read finishes 3 residues shy of the CDR3 end, and the germline J gene is used to complete it. The chain recombines TRBV6-4 with TRBJ2-1; 8 positions match TRBD1. The CDR3 totals 13 residues. CDR1 is MRHNA and CDR2 is SNTAGT in the germline V gene. V was pared by 4 bases and J by 5 bases, with 1 base of the junction left unmatched. The sequenced CDR3 bases are TGTGCCAGCAGTGGACAGGGGCACAATGAG. Encoded protein: CASSGQGHNE. The whole CDR3 protein reads CASSGQGHNEQFF.